A selection of T cell receptor beta chains follows, all from one sample in a study of beta chain features in type 1 diabetes. Clones were sequenced by immunoSEQ multiplex PCR, and TCRdb holds only the in-frame ones, with some missing. The sample has hundreds of thousands of clones, roughly 15% seen once; the top ten hold about 0.014%. Sequencing input: naive CD4+ T cells from blood. The receptors originated from a man aged 18 to 35 with type 1 diabetes. The CDR3 runs from the conserved cysteine through the conserved F or W. D genes are given only for firm matches. The size entry is marked missing in some rows and otherwise reads once, few, many or a size class.

j_call: TRBJ2-7
v_call: TRBV6-5
clone_size: -
d_call: -
cdr3_nt: TGTGCCAGCAGTTCCCTCCCGACAGGGACTTACGAGCAGTACTTC
cdr3_aa: CASSSLPTGTYEQYF

j_call: TRBJ2-7
v_call: TRBV19
clone_size: -
d_call: -
cdr3_nt: TGTGCCAGTAGTATCGAGGGACTCAGCTCCTACGAGCAGTACTTC
cdr3_aa: CASSIEGLSSYEQYF

j_call: TRBJ1-5
v_call: TRBV6-5
clone_size: few
d_call: -
cdr3_nt: TGTGCCAGCAGCCTCGGTAGGGGAAGCAATCAGCCCCAGCATTTT
cdr3_aa: CASSLGRGSNQPQHF

j_call: TRBJ2-7
v_call: TRBV5-6
clone_size: few
d_call: TRBD2
cdr3_nt: TGTGCCAGCAGCTTGGACCCTAGCGGATCCTACGAGCAGTACTTC
cdr3_aa: CASSLDPSGSYEQYF

j_call: TRBJ2-1
v_call: TRBV7-8
clone_size: -
d_call: TRBD2
cdr3_nt: TGTGCCAGCAGCGCTAGGGGACTAGCGGGGGGCCCGGACAATGAGCAGTTCTTC
cdr3_aa: CASSARGLAGGPDNEQFF

j_call: TRBJ2-7
v_call: TRBV2
clone_size: -
d_call: -
cdr3_nt: TGTGCCAGCAGCTCTCGGGTGTTGGGGGCGCGATTTCCGTACTTC
cdr3_aa: CASSSRVLGARFPYF

j_call: TRBJ2-7
v_call: TRBV9
clone_size: few
d_call: TRBD1
cdr3_nt: TGTGCCAGCAGCTTACAGGGGGCAGGGTCCTACGAGCAGTACTTC
cdr3_aa: CASSLQGAGSYEQYF

j_call: TRBJ2-1
v_call: TRBV19
clone_size: few
d_call: TRBD2
cdr3_nt: TGTGCCAGTGGACTAGCGGGGGGGCCCTTCAATGAGCAGTTCTTC
cdr3_aa: CASGLAGGPFNEQFF

j_call: TRBJ2-3
v_call: TRBV10-3
clone_size: few
d_call: -
cdr3_nt: TGTGCCATCAGTGAGCAGGCAACAGGCACAGATACGCAGTATTTT
cdr3_aa: CAISEQATGTDTQYF

j_call: TRBJ1-5
v_call: TRBV30
clone_size: -
d_call: -
cdr3_nt: TGTGCCTGGACCCCGTGGGGCCAGGACCGTGCCCAGCATTTT
cdr3_aa: CAWTPWGQDRAQHF

j_call: TRBJ2-5
v_call: TRBV18
clone_size: -
d_call: TRBD1
cdr3_nt: TGTGCCAGCTCAACTGACAGGGCCATTCGCCAAGAGACCCAGTACTTC
cdr3_aa: CASSTDRAIRQETQYF

j_call: TRBJ1-1
v_call: TRBV7-9
clone_size: few
d_call: -
cdr3_nt: TGTGCCAGCAGTCCAGGAGTAGGAGGGAACACTGAAGCTTTCTTT
cdr3_aa: CASSPGVGGNTEAFF

j_call: TRBJ2-7
v_call: TRBV6-5
clone_size: few
d_call: TRBD1
cdr3_nt: TGTGCCAGCAGTATCGACAGGGTGGGCTACGAGCAGTACTTC
cdr3_aa: CASSIDRVGYEQYF

j_call: TRBJ2-2
v_call: TRBV29-1
clone_size: -
d_call: -
cdr3_nt: TGCAGCGTCGAAAACAGCCCCAACACCGGGGAGCTGTTTTTT
cdr3_aa: CSVENSPNTGELFF

j_call: TRBJ2-7
v_call: TRBV30
clone_size: few
d_call: TRBD2
cdr3_nt: TGTGCCTGGAGTGGAGGTGGCGGGAGTAGCTACTACGAGCAGTACTTC
cdr3_aa: CAWSGGGGSSYYEQYF

j_call: TRBJ2-7
v_call: TRBV30
clone_size: -
d_call: TRBD1
cdr3_nt: TGTGCCTGGAGCCGAGGACAGGGAAAGACCTACGAGCAGTACTTC
cdr3_aa: CAWSRGQGKTYEQYF

j_call: TRBJ1-2
v_call: TRBV27
clone_size: -
d_call: -
cdr3_nt: TGTGCCAGCAGTTCCCTAGCAAGGGAACATGGCTACACCTTC
cdr3_aa: CASSSLAREHGYTF

j_call: TRBJ2-3
v_call: TRBV5-1
clone_size: few
d_call: -
cdr3_nt: TGCGCCAGCAGCTTTGAGGGGGCAGATACGCAGTATTTT
cdr3_aa: CASSFEGADTQYF

j_call: TRBJ2-7
v_call: TRBV5-1
clone_size: few
d_call: -
cdr3_nt: TGCGCCAGCAGCTTGACAGGAGACGAGCAGTACTTC
cdr3_aa: CASSLTGDEQYF

j_call: TRBJ2-4
v_call: TRBV30
clone_size: -
d_call: TRBD1
cdr3_nt: TGTGCCTGGAGTGTGGGCAGGGGGAACATTCAGTACTTC
cdr3_aa: CAWSVGRGNIQYF

j_call: TRBJ2-7
v_call: TRBV5-5
clone_size: few
d_call: TRBD2
cdr3_nt: TGTGCCAGCAGCCTACGGACTAGCGGGCACGAGCAGTACTTC
cdr3_aa: CASSLRTSGHEQYF

j_call: TRBJ1-2
v_call: TRBV4-3
clone_size: -
d_call: TRBD1
cdr3_nt: TGCGCCAGCAGCCCTCAGTTTACAGGGGCAGACTATGGCTACACCTTC
cdr3_aa: CASSPQFTGADYGYTF

j_call: TRBJ2-5
v_call: TRBV6-1
clone_size: -
d_call: TRBD1
cdr3_nt: TGTGCCAGCACGGGACAGTTGGGAAAGACCCAGTACTTC
cdr3_aa: CASTGQLGKTQYF

j_call: TRBJ2-1
v_call: TRBV14
clone_size: -
d_call: -
cdr3_nt: TGTGCCAGCAGCCAGGGGAGCGCTGGCCCCTATCCCTACAATGAGCAGTTCTTC
cdr3_aa: CASSQGSAGPYPYNEQFF

j_call: TRBJ2-7
v_call: TRBV6-6
clone_size: few
d_call: TRBD1
cdr3_nt: TGTGCCAGCAGTGCGTCCACAGACAGGGGCTACGAGCAGTACTTC
cdr3_aa: CASSASTDRGYEQYF

j_call: TRBJ2-1
v_call: TRBV11-2
clone_size: -
d_call: -
cdr3_nt: TGTGCCAGCAGCTTAGATCGTCAGATTAATGAGCAGTTCTTC
cdr3_aa: CASSLDRQINEQFF

j_call: TRBJ2-5
v_call: TRBV2
clone_size: few
d_call: -
cdr3_nt: TGTGCCAGCAAACGGAGACAGAACGCTGGGACCCAGTACTTC
cdr3_aa: CASKRRQNAGTQYF

j_call: TRBJ2-1
v_call: TRBV7-2
clone_size: -
d_call: -
cdr3_nt: TGTGCCAGCAGCTTAGACGGTTACAATGAGCAGTTCTTC
cdr3_aa: CASSLDGYNEQFF

j_call: TRBJ1-2
v_call: TRBV6-5
clone_size: -
d_call: TRBD1
cdr3_nt: TGTGCCAGCAGTTTAACAGGGGGCCATGGCTACACCTTC
cdr3_aa: CASSLTGGHGYTF

j_call: TRBJ2-7
v_call: TRBV18
clone_size: -
d_call: -
cdr3_nt: TGTGCCAGCTCACTAACTGGGCAGACCTACGAGCAGTACTTC
cdr3_aa: CASSLTGQTYEQYF

j_call: TRBJ2-5
v_call: TRBV7-2
clone_size: few
d_call: -
cdr3_nt: TGTGCCAGCAGCTTAATGGAGAGGACCCAGTACTTC
cdr3_aa: CASSLMERTQYF

j_call: TRBJ2-6
v_call: TRBV11-2
clone_size: -
d_call: -
cdr3_nt: TGTGCCAGCAGCTACTACCCGGCAGGGGTGGCGGGGGCCAACGTCCTGACTTTC
cdr3_aa: CASSYYPAGVAGANVLTF

j_call: TRBJ2-7
v_call: TRBV28
clone_size: few
d_call: TRBD1
cdr3_nt: TGTGCCAGCAGTCTTATTCCCGGGACAGGAACCTACGAGCAGTACTTC
cdr3_aa: CASSLIPGTGTYEQYF

j_call: TRBJ2-1
v_call: TRBV19
clone_size: few
d_call: TRBD2
cdr3_nt: TGTGCCAGTAGCAGATGGGGAGGGGCTGCCTACAATGAGCAGTTCTTC
cdr3_aa: CASSRWGGAAYNEQFF

j_call: TRBJ2-5
v_call: TRBV5-1
clone_size: few
d_call: TRBD2
cdr3_nt: TGCGCCAGCAGCTTGGTACTAGCGGGGCTCACCCAGTACTTC
cdr3_aa: CASSLVLAGLTQYF

j_call: TRBJ1-6
v_call: TRBV15
clone_size: few
d_call: -
cdr3_nt: TGTGCCACCAGCAGAGATACGAGGACAGATTCACCCCTCCACTTT
cdr3_aa: CATSRDTRTDSPLHF

j_call: TRBJ2-1
v_call: TRBV5-6
clone_size: few
d_call: TRBD2
cdr3_nt: TGTGCCAGCAGCTTCTTGGCTAGCGGGGGGAGCTCCTACAATGAGCAGTTCTTC
cdr3_aa: CASSFLASGGSSYNEQFF

j_call: TRBJ2-5
v_call: TRBV30
clone_size: few
d_call: TRBD1
cdr3_nt: TGTGCCCAGAACAGGGGGCCGGAGACCCAGTACTTC
cdr3_aa: CAQNRGPETQYF

j_call: TRBJ2-5
v_call: TRBV9
clone_size: -
d_call: -
cdr3_nt: TGTGCCAGCAGCGTAGCGGGCCAAGAGACCCAGTACTTC
cdr3_aa: CASSVAGQETQYF

j_call: TRBJ2-2
v_call: TRBV5-6
clone_size: few
d_call: -
cdr3_nt: TGTGCCAGCAGCTTGATTGGTTGGGGGCAGATCAGCACCGGGGAGCTGTTTTTT
cdr3_aa: CASSLIGWGQISTGELFF

j_call: TRBJ1-6
v_call: TRBV11-2
clone_size: few
d_call: TRBD1
cdr3_nt: TGTGCCAGCAGCCCACCGGGACAGGCCGTTTCACCCCTCCACTTT
cdr3_aa: CASSPPGQAVSPLHF

j_call: TRBJ1-6
v_call: TRBV4-1
clone_size: -
d_call: -
cdr3_nt: TGCGCCAGCAGCCAAGGGCGGGCAGGGAGGAATTCACCCCTCCACTTT
cdr3_aa: CASSQGRAGRNSPLHF

j_call: TRBJ1-3
v_call: TRBV7-2
clone_size: -
d_call: TRBD1
cdr3_nt: TGTGCCAGCAGAAACCAAATCCGGGACAGGGTCCTCTCTGGAAACACCATATATTTT
cdr3_aa: CASRNQIRDRVLSGNTIYF

j_call: TRBJ1-5
v_call: TRBV5-4
clone_size: -
d_call: -
cdr3_nt: TGTGCCAGCAGTCAGGGTTCCAATCAGCCCCAGCATTTT
cdr3_aa: CASSQGSNQPQHF

j_call: TRBJ1-2
v_call: TRBV25-1
clone_size: few
d_call: TRBD1
cdr3_nt: TGTGCCAGCAGTGGACGACAGGGTTCAAGATCGTCTGGCTACACCTTC
cdr3_aa: CASSGRQGSRSSGYTF

j_call: TRBJ1-4
v_call: TRBV29-1
clone_size: -
d_call: -
cdr3_nt: TGCAGCGTTGAGTACCGTGCCGGTGAAAAACTGTTTTTT
cdr3_aa: CSVEYRAGEKLFF

j_call: TRBJ2-3
v_call: TRBV19
clone_size: -
d_call: TRBD1
cdr3_nt: TGTGCCAGTAGTATCTCGGACAGGGCCACAGATACGCAGTATTTT
cdr3_aa: CASSISDRATDTQYF

j_call: TRBJ2-1
v_call: TRBV9
clone_size: -
d_call: TRBD2
cdr3_nt: TGTGCCAGCAGCGTACTGGTTGGAGCGGGGGACAATGAGCAGTTCTTC
cdr3_aa: CASSVLVGAGDNEQFF

j_call: TRBJ1-2
v_call: TRBV28
clone_size: -
d_call: TRBD1
cdr3_nt: TGTGCCAGCAGCTTGGGACAGGGAAACTATGGCTACACCTTC
cdr3_aa: CASSLGQGNYGYTF

j_call: TRBJ2-1
v_call: TRBV6-1
clone_size: few
d_call: -
cdr3_nt: TGTGCCAGCAGCGGGAAACCGAGCTCCTACAATGAGCAGTTCTTC
cdr3_aa: CASSGKPSSYNEQFF

j_call: TRBJ2-7
v_call: TRBV18
clone_size: -
d_call: -
cdr3_nt: TGTGCCAGCTCATCTTCAGGTTCCGAGCAGTACTTC
cdr3_aa: CASSSSGSEQYF

j_call: TRBJ2-3
v_call: TRBV15
clone_size: -
d_call: TRBD1
cdr3_nt: TGTGCCACCCAGCCCAGACAGGGTGGTTATACGCAGTATTTT
cdr3_aa: CATQPRQGGYTQYF

j_call: TRBJ2-2
v_call: TRBV29-1
clone_size: -
d_call: -
cdr3_nt: TGCAGCGTTGCTCGCGGGGAGAACACCGGGGAGCTGTTTTTT
cdr3_aa: CSVARGENTGELFF

j_call: TRBJ1-4
v_call: TRBV7-9
clone_size: few
d_call: TRBD1
cdr3_nt: TGTGCCAGCAGTCGACGACAGGGCCTAGGTGAAAAACTGTTTTTT
cdr3_aa: CASSRRQGLGEKLFF

j_call: TRBJ2-1
v_call: TRBV10-3
clone_size: few
d_call: -
cdr3_nt: TGTGCCATCACAGACAGGGGAGGGAACAATGAGCAGTTCTTC
cdr3_aa: CAITDRGGNNEQFF

j_call: TRBJ2-5
v_call: TRBV30
clone_size: -
d_call: -
cdr3_nt: TGTGCCTGGTACCCGCAGGGGGAGACCCAGTACTTC
cdr3_aa: CAWYPQGETQYF

j_call: TRBJ2-3
v_call: TRBV5-8
clone_size: -
d_call: -
cdr3_nt: TGTGCCAGCAGCTTGGCCTTGAGGGAAGGAGGCACCACAGATACGCAGTATTTT
cdr3_aa: CASSLALREGGTTDTQYF

j_call: TRBJ2-7
v_call: TRBV7-9
clone_size: -
d_call: TRBD1
cdr3_nt: TGTGCCAGCAGCTTAAGACAGGGAATGAAGTCTTACGAGCAGTACTTC
cdr3_aa: CASSLRQGMKSYEQYF

j_call: TRBJ2-2
v_call: TRBV25-1
clone_size: -
d_call: -
cdr3_nt: TGTGCCAGCAGTGAAGTACTGAACACCGGGGAGCTGTTTTTT
cdr3_aa: CASSEVLNTGELFF

j_call: TRBJ2-5
v_call: TRBV18
clone_size: few
d_call: -
cdr3_nt: TGTGCCAGCTCACCACCGGGAGAGTACCAAGAGACCCAGTACTTC
cdr3_aa: CASSPPGEYQETQYF